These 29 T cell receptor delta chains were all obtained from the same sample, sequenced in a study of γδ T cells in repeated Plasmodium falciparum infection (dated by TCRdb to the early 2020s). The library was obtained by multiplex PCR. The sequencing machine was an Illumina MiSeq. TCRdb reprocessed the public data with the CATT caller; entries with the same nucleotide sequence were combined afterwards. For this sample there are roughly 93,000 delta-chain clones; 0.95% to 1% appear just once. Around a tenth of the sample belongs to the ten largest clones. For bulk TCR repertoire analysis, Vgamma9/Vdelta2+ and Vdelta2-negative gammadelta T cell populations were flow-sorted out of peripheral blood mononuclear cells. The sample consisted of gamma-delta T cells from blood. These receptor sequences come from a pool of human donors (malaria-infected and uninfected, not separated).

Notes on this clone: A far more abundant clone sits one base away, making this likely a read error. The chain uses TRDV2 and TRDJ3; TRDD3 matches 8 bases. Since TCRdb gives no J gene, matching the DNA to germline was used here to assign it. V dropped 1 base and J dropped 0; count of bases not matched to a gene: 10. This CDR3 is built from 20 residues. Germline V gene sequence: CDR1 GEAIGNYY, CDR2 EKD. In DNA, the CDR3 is TGTGCCTGTGACACGTACTGGGGGTCAGAGAGCTCCTGGGACACCCGACAGATGTTTTTC. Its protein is CACDTYWGSESSWDTRQMFF.

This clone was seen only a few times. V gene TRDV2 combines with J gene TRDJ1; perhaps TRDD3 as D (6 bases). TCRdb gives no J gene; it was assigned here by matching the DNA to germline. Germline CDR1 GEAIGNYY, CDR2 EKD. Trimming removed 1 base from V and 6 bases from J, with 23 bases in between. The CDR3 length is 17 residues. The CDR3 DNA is TGTGCCTGTGACACGATCGGGGGACACACCTATAGCAATAAACTCATCTTT. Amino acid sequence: CACDTIGGHTYSNKLIF.

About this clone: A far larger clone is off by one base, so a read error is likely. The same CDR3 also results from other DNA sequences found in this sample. CDR3 DNA: TGTGCTCTCGCCGCAGGGACAGCACAACTCTTCTTT. It codes for CALAAGTAQLFF. This chain joins TRDV1 and TRDJ2; D ambiguous. CDR3 size: 12 residues. Germline V gives CDR1 TSWWSYY, CDR2 QGS. The V and J ends lost 9 bases and 4 bases respectively, with 9 bases between them.

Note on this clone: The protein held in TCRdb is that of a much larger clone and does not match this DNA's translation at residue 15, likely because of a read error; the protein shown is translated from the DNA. CDR3 loop: CALGEPRRFTGGFYADKLIF. CDR3 bases: TGTGCTCTTGGGGAACCAAGGCGCTTTACTGGGGGATTCTACGCCGATAAACTCATCTTT. This sequence joins TRDV1 and TRDJ1; TRDD3 agrees at 10 bases. TCRdb lists no J gene, so it was determined here by aligning the DNA to germline. The CDR3 has 20 residues. The germline V gene encodes CDR1 TSWWSYY and CDR2 QGS. V was pared by 1 base and J by 3 bases, with 17 bases of the junction left unmatched.

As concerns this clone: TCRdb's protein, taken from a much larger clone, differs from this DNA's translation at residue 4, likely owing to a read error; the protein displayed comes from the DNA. The CDR3 loop reads CACVTVGGPLYTDKLIF. The CDR3 DNA is TGTGCCTGTGTCACCGTCGGGGGTCCCCTCTACACCGATAAACTCATCTTT. The J gene is TRDJ1, the V gene TRDV2; possibly TRDD3 for D (5 bases). The J gene was not available in TCRdb and was assigned here by matching the DNA to germline segments. The CDR3 length is 17 residues. The germline CDR1 and CDR2 sequences are GEAIGNYY and EKD.

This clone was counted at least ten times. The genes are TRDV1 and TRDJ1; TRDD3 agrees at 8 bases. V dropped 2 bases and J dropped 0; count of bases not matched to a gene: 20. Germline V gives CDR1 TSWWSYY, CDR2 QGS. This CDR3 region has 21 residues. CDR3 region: CALGETASRLLTGGYTDKLIF. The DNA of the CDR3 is TGTGCTCTTGGGGAAACTGCTTCCCGACTACTTACTGGGGGTTACACCGATAAACTCATCTTT.

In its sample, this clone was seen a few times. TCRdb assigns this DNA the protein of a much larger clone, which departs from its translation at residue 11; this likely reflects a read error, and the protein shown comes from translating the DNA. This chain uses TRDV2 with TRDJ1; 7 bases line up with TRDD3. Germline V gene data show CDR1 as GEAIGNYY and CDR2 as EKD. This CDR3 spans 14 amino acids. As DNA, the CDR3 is TGTGCCTGTGACCCCTGGGGGGCCACCGATGAACTCATCTTT. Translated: CACDPWGATDELIF.

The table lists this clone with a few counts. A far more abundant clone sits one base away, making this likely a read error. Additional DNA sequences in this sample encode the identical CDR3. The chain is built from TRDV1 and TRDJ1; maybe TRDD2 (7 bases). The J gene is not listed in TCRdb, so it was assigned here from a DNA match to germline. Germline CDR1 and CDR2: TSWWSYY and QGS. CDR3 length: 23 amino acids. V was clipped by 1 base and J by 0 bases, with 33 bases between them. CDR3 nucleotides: TGTGCTCTTGGGGAACCGTTTCCTACCACCGGCCTCTGGGGCTGGGGACACACCGATAAACTCATCTTT. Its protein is CALGEPFPTTGLWGWGHTDKLIF.

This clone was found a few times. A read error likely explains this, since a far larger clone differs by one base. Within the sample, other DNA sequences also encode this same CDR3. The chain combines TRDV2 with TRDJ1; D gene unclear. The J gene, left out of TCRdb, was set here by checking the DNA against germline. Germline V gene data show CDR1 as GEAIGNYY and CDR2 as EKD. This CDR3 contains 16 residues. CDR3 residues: CACDTHLTKNTDKLIF. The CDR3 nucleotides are TGCGCCTGTGACACCCACCTGACAAAAAACACCGATAAACTCATCTTT.

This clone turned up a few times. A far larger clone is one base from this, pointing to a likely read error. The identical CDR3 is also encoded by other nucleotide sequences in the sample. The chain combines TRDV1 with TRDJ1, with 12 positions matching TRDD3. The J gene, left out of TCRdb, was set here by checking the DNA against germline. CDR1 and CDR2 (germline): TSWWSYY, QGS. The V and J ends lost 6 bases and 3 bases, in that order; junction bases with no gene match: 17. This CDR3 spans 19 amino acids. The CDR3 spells CALGGWYWGIPGPSDKLIF. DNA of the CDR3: TGTGCTCTTGGAGGATGGTACTGGGGGATACCCGGCCCGTCCGATAAACTCATCTTT.

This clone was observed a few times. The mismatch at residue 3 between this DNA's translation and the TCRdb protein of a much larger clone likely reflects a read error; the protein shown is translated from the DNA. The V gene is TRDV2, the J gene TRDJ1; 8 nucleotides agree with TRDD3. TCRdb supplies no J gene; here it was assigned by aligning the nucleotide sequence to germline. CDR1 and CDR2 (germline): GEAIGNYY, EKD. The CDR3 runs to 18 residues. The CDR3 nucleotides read TGTGCCCGTGACCCGAAGGTACTGGGGGCTACGTACACCGATAAACTCATCTTT. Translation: CARDPKVLGATYTDKLIF.

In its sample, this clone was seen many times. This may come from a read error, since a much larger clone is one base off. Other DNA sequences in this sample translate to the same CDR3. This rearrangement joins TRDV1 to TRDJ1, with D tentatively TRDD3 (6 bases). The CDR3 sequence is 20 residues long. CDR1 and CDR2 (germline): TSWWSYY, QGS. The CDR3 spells CALGTIFAGGGYWYTDKLIF. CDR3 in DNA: TGTGCCCTTGGGACCATCTTTGCCGGGGGAGGTTACTGGTACACCGATAAACTCATCTTT.

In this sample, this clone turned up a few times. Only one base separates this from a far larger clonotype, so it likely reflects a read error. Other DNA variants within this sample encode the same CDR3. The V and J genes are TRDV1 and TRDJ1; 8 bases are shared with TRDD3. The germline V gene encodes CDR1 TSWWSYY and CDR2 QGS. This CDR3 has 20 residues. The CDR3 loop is CALGSLLRVLGVPEADKLIF. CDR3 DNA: TGTGCTCTTGGATCCCTCCTACGGGTACTGGGGGTCCCTGAGGCCGACAAACTCATCTTT.

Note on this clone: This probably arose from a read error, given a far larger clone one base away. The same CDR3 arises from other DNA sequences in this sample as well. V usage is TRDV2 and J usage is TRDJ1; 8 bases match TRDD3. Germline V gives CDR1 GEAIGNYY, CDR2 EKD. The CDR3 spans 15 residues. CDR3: CACDPGDSNADKLIF. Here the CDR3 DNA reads TGTGCTTGTGACCCGGGGGATAGTAACGCCGATAAACTCATCTTT.

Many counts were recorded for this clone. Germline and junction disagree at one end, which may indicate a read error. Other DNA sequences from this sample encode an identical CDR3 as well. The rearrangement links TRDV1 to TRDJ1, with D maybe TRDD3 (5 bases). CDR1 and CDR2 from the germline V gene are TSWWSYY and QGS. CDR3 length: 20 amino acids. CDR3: CALGDYPIPVTGLYTDKLIF. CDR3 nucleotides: TGTGCTCTTGGGGACTACCCAATTCCCGTCACTGGTCTTTACACCGACAAACTCATCTTT.

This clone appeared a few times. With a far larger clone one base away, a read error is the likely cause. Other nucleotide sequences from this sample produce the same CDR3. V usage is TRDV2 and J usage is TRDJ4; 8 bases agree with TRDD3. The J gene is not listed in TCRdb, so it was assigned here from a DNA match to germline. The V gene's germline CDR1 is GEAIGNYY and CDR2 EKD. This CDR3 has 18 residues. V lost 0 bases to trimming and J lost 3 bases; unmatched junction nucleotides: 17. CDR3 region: CACDTGPTDWGARRPLIF. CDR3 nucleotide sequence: TGTGCCTGTGACACCGGGCCTACAGACTGGGGGGCCCGTCGACCCCTGATCTTT.

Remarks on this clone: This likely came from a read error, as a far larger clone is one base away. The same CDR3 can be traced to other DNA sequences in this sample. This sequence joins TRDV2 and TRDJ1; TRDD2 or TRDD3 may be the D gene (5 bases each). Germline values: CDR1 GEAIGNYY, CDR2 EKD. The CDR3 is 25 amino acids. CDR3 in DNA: TGTGCCTGTGACTACTTTCGATATACGCGGTCCCCAGAGGTCCGGCCCCTTCAGTACACTGATAAACTCATCTTT. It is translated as CACDYFRYTRSPEVRPLQYTDKLIF.

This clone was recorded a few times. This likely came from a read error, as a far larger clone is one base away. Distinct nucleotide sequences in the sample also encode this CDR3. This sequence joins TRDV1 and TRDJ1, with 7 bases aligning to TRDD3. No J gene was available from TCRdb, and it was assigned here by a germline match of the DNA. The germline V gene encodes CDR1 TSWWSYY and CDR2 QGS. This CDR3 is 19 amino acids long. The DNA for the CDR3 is TGTGCTCTTGGAGAACCTATGCTCCCCCTGGGGGTCGACACCGATAAACTCATCTTT. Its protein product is CALGEPMLPLGVDTDKLIF.

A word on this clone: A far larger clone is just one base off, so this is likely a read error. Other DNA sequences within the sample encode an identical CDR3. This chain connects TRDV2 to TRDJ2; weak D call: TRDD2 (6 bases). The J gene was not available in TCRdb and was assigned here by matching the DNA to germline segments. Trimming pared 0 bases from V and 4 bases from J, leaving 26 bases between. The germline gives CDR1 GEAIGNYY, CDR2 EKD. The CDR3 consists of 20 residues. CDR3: CACDTVGSLPSLAETAQLFF. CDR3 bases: TGTGCCTGTGACACCGTCGGATCCCTGCCTTCCCTAGCTGAGACAGCACAACTCTTCTTT.

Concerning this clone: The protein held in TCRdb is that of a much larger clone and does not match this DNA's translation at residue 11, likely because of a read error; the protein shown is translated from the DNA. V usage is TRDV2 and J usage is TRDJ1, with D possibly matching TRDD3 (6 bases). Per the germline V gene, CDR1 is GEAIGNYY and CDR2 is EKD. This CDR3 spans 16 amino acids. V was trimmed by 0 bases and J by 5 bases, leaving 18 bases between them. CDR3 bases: TGTGCCTGTGACACCGTAGGGGCTGGGGATTGTGATAAACTCATCTTT. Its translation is CACDTVGAGDCDKLIF.

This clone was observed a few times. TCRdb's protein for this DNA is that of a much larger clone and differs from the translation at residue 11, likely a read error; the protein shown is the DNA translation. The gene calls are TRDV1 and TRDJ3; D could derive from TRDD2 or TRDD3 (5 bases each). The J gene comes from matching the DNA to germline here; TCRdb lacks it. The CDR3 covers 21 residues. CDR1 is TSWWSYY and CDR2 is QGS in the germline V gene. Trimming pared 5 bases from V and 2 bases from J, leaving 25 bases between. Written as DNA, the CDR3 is TGTGCTCTTGGGACAACGTCTTTCCTTACCGGGGACCCCTGGGACACCCGACAGATGTTTTTC. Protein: CALGTTSFLTGDPWDTRQMFF.

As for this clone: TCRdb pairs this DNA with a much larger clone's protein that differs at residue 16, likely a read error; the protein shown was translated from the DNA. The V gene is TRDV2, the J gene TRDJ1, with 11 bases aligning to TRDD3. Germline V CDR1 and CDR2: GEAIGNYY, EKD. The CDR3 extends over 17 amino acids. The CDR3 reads CACDPGEEWGIRDKLTF. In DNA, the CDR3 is TGTGCCTGTGACCCCGGCGAAGAATGGGGGATACGCGATAAACTCACCTTT.

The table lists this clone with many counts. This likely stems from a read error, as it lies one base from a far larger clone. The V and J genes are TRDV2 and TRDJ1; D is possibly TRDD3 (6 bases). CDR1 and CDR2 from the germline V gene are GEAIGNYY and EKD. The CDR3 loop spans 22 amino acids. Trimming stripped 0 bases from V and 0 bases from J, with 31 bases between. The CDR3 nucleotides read TGTGCCTGTGACACCGTGAGCCCTACCCGTGCGGTGGGGGTCCTCCACACCGATAAACTCATCTTT. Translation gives CACDTVSPTRAVGVLHTDKLIF.

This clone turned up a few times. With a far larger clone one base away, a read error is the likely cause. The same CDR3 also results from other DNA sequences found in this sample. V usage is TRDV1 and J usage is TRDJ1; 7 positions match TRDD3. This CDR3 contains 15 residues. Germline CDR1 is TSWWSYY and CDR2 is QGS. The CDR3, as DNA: TGTGCTCTTGGGGAACGAGGGATACACACCGATAAGCTCATCTTT. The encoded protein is CALGERGIHTDKLIF.

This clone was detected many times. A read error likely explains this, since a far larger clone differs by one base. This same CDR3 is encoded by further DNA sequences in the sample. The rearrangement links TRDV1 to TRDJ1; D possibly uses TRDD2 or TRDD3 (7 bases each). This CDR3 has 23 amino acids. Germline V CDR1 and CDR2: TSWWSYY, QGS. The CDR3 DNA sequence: TGTGCCCTTGGGGCCCCGTTTCCTACTAACTACCCTCTTGACTGGGGACCACACACTAAACTCATCTTT. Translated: CALGAPFPTNYPLDWGPHTKLIF.

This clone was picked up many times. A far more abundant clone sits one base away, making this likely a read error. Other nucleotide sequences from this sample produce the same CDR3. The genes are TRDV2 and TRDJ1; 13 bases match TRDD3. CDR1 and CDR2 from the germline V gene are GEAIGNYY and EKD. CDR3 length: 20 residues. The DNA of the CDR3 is TGTGCCTGTGACACACCCTTTACTGGGGGATACGAAGGATACACCGACAAACTCATCTTT. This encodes CACDTPFTGGYEGYTDKLIF.

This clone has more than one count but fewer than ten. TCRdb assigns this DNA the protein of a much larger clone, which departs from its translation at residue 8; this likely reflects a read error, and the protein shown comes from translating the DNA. The CDR3 nucleotides read TGTGCCTGTGACCATGGGGAACGTTACACCGATAAACTCATCTTT. Protein sequence: CACDHGERYTDKLIF. The chain combines TRDV2 with TRDJ1; weak D call: TRDD3 (5 bases). TCRdb carries no J gene annotation; the J gene was assigned here by matching the DNA with germline. CDR3 length: 15 amino acids. The V end lost 3 bases, the J end lost 0 bases, and 13 bases lay between the germline ends. Looked up from germline, CDR1 is GEAIGNYY and CDR2 is EKD.

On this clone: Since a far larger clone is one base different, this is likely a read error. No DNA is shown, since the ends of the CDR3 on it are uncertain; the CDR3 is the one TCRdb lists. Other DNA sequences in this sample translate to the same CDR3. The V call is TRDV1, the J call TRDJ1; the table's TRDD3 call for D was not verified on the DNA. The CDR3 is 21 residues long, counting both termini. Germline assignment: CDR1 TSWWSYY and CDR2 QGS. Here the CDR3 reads CALGYPCCSFGGPEYTDKLIF.

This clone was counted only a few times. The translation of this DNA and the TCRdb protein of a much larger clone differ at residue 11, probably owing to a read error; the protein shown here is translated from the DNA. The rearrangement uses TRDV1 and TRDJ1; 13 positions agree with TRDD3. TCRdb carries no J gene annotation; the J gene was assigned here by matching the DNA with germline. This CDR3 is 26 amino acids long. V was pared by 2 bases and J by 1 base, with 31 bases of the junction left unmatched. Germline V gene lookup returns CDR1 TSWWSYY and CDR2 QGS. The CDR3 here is CALGERRGLPAIGYWGIRKITDKLIF. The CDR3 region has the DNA TGTGCTCTTGGGGAAAGGAGGGGCCTTCCTGCGATTGGGTACTGGGGGATACGGAAGATCACCGATAAACTCATCTTT.